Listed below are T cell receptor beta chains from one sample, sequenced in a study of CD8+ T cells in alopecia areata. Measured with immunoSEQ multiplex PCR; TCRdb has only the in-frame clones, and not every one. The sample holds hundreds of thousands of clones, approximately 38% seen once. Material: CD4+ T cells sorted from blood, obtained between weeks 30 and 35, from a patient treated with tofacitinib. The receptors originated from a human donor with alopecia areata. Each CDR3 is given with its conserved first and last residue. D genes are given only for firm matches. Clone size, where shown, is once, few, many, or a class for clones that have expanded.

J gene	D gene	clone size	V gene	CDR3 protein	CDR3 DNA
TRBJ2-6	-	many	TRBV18	CASSPQSSGANVLTF	TGTGCCAGCTCACCCCAGTCCTCTGGGGCCAACGTCCTGACTTTC
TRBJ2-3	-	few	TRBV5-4	CASSLGGAGKDTQYF	TGTGCCAGCAGCTTGGGGGGGGCCGGGAAAGATACGCAGTATTTT
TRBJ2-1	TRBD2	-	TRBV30	CAWAGTSGGGQQFF	TGTGCCTGGGCCGGGACTAGCGGGGGGGGGCAGCAGTTCTTC
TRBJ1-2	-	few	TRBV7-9	CASSAGDYGYTF	TGTGCCAGCTCCGCAGGCGACTATGGCTACACCTTC
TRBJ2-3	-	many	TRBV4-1	CASSQDQWRTDTQYF	TGCGCCAGCAGCCAAGATCAGTGGCGGACAGATACGCAGTATTTT
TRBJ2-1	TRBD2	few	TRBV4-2	CASSQDQGPAGGVAEQFF	TGTGCCAGCAGCCAAGATCAGGGCCCAGCGGGAGGGGTAGCAGAGCAGTTCTTC
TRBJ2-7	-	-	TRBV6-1	CASRFGASHSYEQYF	TGTGCCAGCAGGTTTGGAGCATCGCACTCCTACGAGCAGTACTTC
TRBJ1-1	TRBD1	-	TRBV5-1	CASSYDRDRGLNTEAFF	TGCGCCAGCAGCTACGACCGGGACAGGGGCCTGAACACTGAAGCTTTCTTT
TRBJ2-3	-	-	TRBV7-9	CASSLARGGGDTQYF	TGTGCCAGCAGCTTAGCGAGGGGAGGGGGAGATACGCAGTATTTT
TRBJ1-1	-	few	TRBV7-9	CASSLNQGGAFF	TGTGCCAGCAGCTTAAACCAGGGTGGAGCTTTCTTT
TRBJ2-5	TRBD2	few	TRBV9	CASSASIAGRETQYF	TGTGCCAGCAGCGCATCCATAGCGGGACGAGAGACCCAGTACTTC
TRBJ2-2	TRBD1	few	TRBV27	CASRRQGADTGELFF	TGTGCCAGCAGGAGACAGGGGGCGGACACCGGGGAGCTGTTTTTT
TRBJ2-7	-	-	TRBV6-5	CASSYSSGVYEQYF	TGTGCCAGCAGTTACTCATCAGGGGTGTACGAGCAGTACTTC
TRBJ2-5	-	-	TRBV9	CASSATGEGKETQYF	TGTGCCAGCAGCGCGACAGGGGAGGGTAAAGAGACCCAGTACTTC
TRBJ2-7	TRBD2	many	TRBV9	CASSPNLAGGNEQYF	TGTGCCAGCAGCCCCAACCTAGCGGGGGGGAACGAGCAGTACTTC
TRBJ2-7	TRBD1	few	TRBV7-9	CASSFLGTVREQYF	TGTGCCAGCAGCTTCCTGGGGACAGTGAGAGAGCAGTACTTC
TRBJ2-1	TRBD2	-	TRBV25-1	CASSEWAGGSIHEQFF	TGTGCCAGCAGTGAATGGGCGGGGGGATCGATCCATGAGCAGTTCTTC
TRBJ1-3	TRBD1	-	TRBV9	CASSVEGGGGNTIYF	TGTGCCAGCAGCGTAGAAGGGGGCGGTGGAAACACCATATATTTT
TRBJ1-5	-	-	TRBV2	CASSEAGSGVGQPQHF	TGTGCCAGCAGTGAAGCGGGCTCAGGTGTGGGTCAGCCCCAGCATTTT
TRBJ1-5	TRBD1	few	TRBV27	CASSDRGLRNQPQHF	TGTGCCAGCAGTGACAGGGGGCTGAGGAATCAGCCCCAGCATTTT
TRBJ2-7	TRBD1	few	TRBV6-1	CASMGTGKVGEQYF	TGTGCCAGCATGGGGACAGGGAAGGTTGGGGAGCAGTACTTC
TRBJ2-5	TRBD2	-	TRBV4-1	CASSQSSGSVKTQYF	TGCGCCAGCAGCCAATCAAGCGGGAGTGTAAAGACCCAGTACTTC
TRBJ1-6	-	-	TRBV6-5	CASSPGFNSPLHF	TGTGCCAGCTCTCCCGGGTTTAATTCACCCCTCCACTTT
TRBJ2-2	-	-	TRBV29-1	CSVERGGGGTGELFF	TGCAGCGTTGAAAGGGGCGGAGGGGGGACCGGGGAGCTGTTTTTT
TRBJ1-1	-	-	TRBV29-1	CSVGEGGNTEAFF	TGCAGCGTTGGTGAAGGGGGTAACACTGAAGCTTTCTTT
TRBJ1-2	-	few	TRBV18	CASSPLYESNYGYTF	TGTGCCAGCTCACCTTTGTATGAGTCTAACTATGGCTACACCTTC
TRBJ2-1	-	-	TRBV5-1	CASSLEGGPGNEQFF	TGCGCCAGCAGCTTGGAGGGGGGCCCAGGCAATGAGCAGTTCTTC
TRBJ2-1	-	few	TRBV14	CASSQARLQFF	TGTGCCAGCAGCCAGGCGCGACTGCAGTTCTTC
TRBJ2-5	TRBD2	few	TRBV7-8	CASSFQPGLAETQYF	TGTGCCAGCAGCTTTCAGCCGGGACTAGCGGAGACCCAGTACTTC
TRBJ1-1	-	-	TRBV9	CASSVAQGYTEAFF	TGTGCCAGCAGCGTAGCCCAGGGATACACTGAAGCTTTCTTT
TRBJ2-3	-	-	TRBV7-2	CASSQDRDIRSTQYF	TGTGCCAGCAGCCAAGACCGGGACATTCGATCTACGCAGTATTTT
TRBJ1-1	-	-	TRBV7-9	CASSLSRNTEAFF	TGTGCCAGCAGCTTAAGTCGGAACACTGAAGCTTTCTTT
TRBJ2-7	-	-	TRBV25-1	CASSESGKAYEQYF	TGTGCCAGCAGTGAATCGGGAAAAGCTTACGAGCAGTACTTC
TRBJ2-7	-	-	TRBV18	CASSPAPAYEQYF	TGTGCCAGCTCACCAGCGCCGGCCTACGAGCAGTACTTC
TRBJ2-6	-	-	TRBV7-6	CASSLVAGPGANVLTF	TGTGCCAGCAGCTTAGTGGCGGGCCCGGGAGCCAACGTCCTGACTTTC
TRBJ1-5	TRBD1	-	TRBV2	CASSEEGALQPQHF	TGTGCCAGCAGTGAAGAGGGGGCCTTGCAGCCCCAGCATTTT
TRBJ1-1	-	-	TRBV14	CASSQHENTEAFF	TGTGCCAGCAGCCAACACGAGAACACTGAAGCTTTCTTT
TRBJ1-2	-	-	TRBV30	CAWSRSSSNYGYTF	TGTGCCTGGAGTAGGAGTTCTTCTAACTATGGCTACACCTTC
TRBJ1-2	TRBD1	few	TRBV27	CASSRGGRYGYTF	TGTGCCAGCAGTCGAGGGGGCAGATATGGCTACACCTTC
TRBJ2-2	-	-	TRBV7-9	CASSPRGNTGELFF	TGTGCCAGCAGCCCCAGGGGGAACACCGGGGAGCTGTTTTTT
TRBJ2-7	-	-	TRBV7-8	CASSLGEAYEQYF	TGTGCCAGCAGCTTAGGAGAAGCCTACGAGCAGTACTTC
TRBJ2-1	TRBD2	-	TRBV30	CAGTLAGGPNEQFF	TGTGCCGGGACCTTAGCGGGGGGGCCCAATGAGCAGTTCTTC
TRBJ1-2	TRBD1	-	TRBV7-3	CASSYQGESGGYTF	TGTGCCAGCAGCTACCAGGGGGAGTCTGGTGGCTACACCTTC
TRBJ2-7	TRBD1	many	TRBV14	CASSPDGQEQYF	TGTGCCAGCAGCCCGGACGGACAGGAACAGTACTTC
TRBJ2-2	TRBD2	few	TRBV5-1	CASKKGTSGPNTGELFF	TGCGCCAGCAAGAAAGGGACTAGCGGACCGAACACCGGGGAGCTGTTTTTT
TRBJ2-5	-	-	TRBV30	CAWSVQGLVQETQYF	TGTGCCTGGAGTGTACAGGGATTGGTCCAAGAGACCCAGTACTTC
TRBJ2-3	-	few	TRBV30	CAWSVRRTGIGTDTQYF	TGTGCCTGGAGTGTACGACGTACAGGGATCGGCACAGATACGCAGTATTTT
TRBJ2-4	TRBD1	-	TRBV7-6	CASSLTTGGSAKNIQYF	TGTGCCAGCAGCTTAACCACAGGGGGTTCAGCCAAAAACATTCAGTACTTC
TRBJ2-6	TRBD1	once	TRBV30	CALLRDRGRSGANVLTF	TGTGCCTTACTCCGGGACAGGGGTCGGTCTGGGGCCAACGTCCTGACTTTC
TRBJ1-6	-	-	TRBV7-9	CASREVGISPLHF	TGTGCCAGCAGGGAGGTTGGGATTTCACCCCTCCACTTT
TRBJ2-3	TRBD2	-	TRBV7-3	CASSLTGTRGTDTQYF	TGTGCCAGCAGCCTTACCGGGACTAGAGGCACAGATACGCAGTATTTT
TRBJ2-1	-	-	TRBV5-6	CASSRRSSYNEQFF	TGTGCCAGCAGCCGGCGGAGCTCCTACAATGAGCAGTTCTTC
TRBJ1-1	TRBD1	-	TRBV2	CASSEGTGKAFF	TGTGCCAGCAGTGAGGGGACAGGGAAAGCTTTCTTT
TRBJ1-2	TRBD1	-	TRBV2	CASILRQGRGYTF	TGTGCCAGCATCCTGCGACAGGGGCGAGGCTACACCTTC
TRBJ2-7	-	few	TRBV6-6	CASSYDSQGPEQYF	TGTGCCAGCAGTTACGACAGCCAGGGGCCCGAGCAGTACTTC
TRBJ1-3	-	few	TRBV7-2	CASSTQGGSHSGNTIYF	TGTGCCAGCAGCACACAGGGAGGGAGTCACTCTGGAAACACCATATATTTT
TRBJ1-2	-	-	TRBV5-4	CASSSRGDYGYTF	TGTGCCAGCAGCTCCCGGGGGGACTATGGCTACACCTTC